This T cell receptor beta chain was sequenced during a study of blood T cell repertoires in COVID-19. There are 15 residues in the CDR3. Looked up from germline, CDR1 is KGHSH and CDR2 is LQKENI. Between the trimmed V and J ends, which lost 2 bases and 8 bases, there was a span of 18 bases. Assay used: immunoSEQ multiplex PCR; TCRdb lists only in-frame clones, some missing. This sample has roughly 180,000 clones, with 82% found just once. The sequencing sample was made of PBMCs or T cells enriched from blood (not recorded which). The rearrangement links TRBV18 to TRBJ1-2; TRBD1 might be the D (5 bases). This sequence originates from a man between 60 and 70 years old who had recovered from COVID-19. The CDR3 spells CASSPGGDPSRGYTF. Written as DNA, the CDR3 is TGTGCCAGCTCACCAGGAGGGGACCCTTCTCGGGGCTACACCTTC.